This T cell receptor (beta chain) was recovered during a study of T cells after posttransplantation cyclophosphamide. Points from the study as a whole: Donor CD8+ memory clones often dominated recipient blood repertoires at later times.

The protocol was immunoSEQ multiplex PCR, while the TCRdb copy is restricted to in-frame clones and leaves out a portion. This sample has roughly 20,000 clones, with 70% to 80% found just once. This clone was recorded a few times. The antigen is not known. Germline loops: CDR1 SNHLY, CDR2 FYNNEI. The CDR3 runs to 13 residues. The ends were cut back, 9 bases at V and 2 bases at J, with 13 bases in the middle. Cyclophosphamide on days +3 and +4 followed busulfan-fludarabine conditioning and a marrow graft. This TCR was recovered from a young adult male patient who received an allogeneic stem cell transplant from a related donor, was CMV-positive, and had acute GVHD only. Some T cells may have come from the graft donor. This material consisted of PBMCs, taken after an allogeneic stem cell transplant with post-transplant cyclophosphamide. This chain uses TRBV2 with TRBJ2-5; D perhaps matches TRBD1 (6 bases). The CDR3 bases are TGTGCCAGTAATGTCGACAGGCAAGAGACCCAGTACTTC. It specifies CASNVDRQETQYF.